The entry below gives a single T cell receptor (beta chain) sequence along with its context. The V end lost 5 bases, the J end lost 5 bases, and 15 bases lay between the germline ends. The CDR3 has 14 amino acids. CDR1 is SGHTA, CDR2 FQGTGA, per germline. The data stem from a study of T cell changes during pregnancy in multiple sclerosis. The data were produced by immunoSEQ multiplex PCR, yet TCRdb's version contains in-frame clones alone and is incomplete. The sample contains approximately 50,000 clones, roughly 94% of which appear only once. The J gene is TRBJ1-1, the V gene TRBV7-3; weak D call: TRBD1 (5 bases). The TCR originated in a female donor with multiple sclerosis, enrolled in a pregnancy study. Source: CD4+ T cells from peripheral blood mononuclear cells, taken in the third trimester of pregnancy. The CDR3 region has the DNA TGTGCCAGCAGCGCAGCTACAGGAGCGACTGAAGCTTTCTTT. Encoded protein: CASSAATGATEAFF. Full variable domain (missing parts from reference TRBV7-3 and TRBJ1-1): GAGVSQTPSNKVTEKGKYVELRCDPISGHTALYWYRQSLGQGPEFLIYFQGTGAADDSGLPNDRFFAVRPEGSVSTLKIQRTERGDSAVYLCASSAATGATEAFFGQGTRLTVV.